This T cell receptor beta chain was obtained from a study of T cells in Graves' hyperthyroidism and ophthalmopathy. Study results and caveats: A 13 V-J model separated ophthalmopathy from stable hyperthyroidism.

Concerning this clonotype itself: Antigen: not known.

Regions amplified from RNA transcripts were the TCR beta CDR3 regions. A set of HTBI primers served as the primers for a first-round RT-PCR of the TCR CDR3. TCRdb recomputed calls from the multiplex PCR reads with MiXCR, one row per CDR3 protein. The table shows about 680,000 distinct CDR3 sequences, with around 40% occurring only once. Patients were aged 18 to 65, had disease duration under 2 months, and had newly diagnosed hyperthyroidism. Sequencing was done on a sample of blood. The sequence came from a woman in her forties with Graves' hyperthyroidism.

The CDR3 reads CASSSFRGGRGPNTGELFF. The CDR3 nucleotides are TGTGCCAGCAGCTCCTTTCGGGGGGGCCGGGGACCGAACACCGGGGAGCTGTTTTTT. This rearrangement joins TRBV7-9 to TRBJ2-2; 8 bases agree with TRBD2. The CDR3 sequence is 19 residues long. Germline trimming cut 4 bases from V and 0 bases from J; bases unmatched to any gene: 13. CDR1 and CDR2 (germline): SEHNR, FQNEAQ (reference sequence). Drawing the rest from reference TRBV7-9 and TRBJ2-2, the complete variable domain is DTGVSQNPRHKITKRGQNVTFRCDPISEHNRLYWYRQTLGQGPEFLTYFQNEAQLEKSRLLSDRFSAERPKGSFSTLEIQRTEQGDSAMYLCASSSFRGGRGPNTGELFFGEGSRLTVL.